Presented here are 30 T cell receptor beta chains from one specimen sequenced in a study of human T cells and chemical hapten exposure. Time point given: patch test 2, 6 weeks after DPC sensitization. The treatment here: therapeutic diphenylcyclopropenone sensitization with weekly scalp DPC. TCRdb ran MiXCR on the RACE reads and lists one entry per CDR3 protein. The data contain about 400,000 distinct CDR3 sequences, roughly 6% of them singletons. Sequencing used whole blood, obtained in connection with sensitization to the hapten diphenylcyclopropenone (DPC). The source is a woman aged 18-30 years with alopecia areata. Some clones in this sample may be carry-over from other donors' samples.

This clonotype was counted many times. The genes are TRBV20-1 and TRBJ2-7, with 9 positions matching TRBD2. Trimming took 6 bases from V and 1 from J; bases not matched to a gene: 4. This CDR3 comprises 13 residues. Germline CDR1 is DFQATT and CDR2 is SNEGSKA (reference sequence). In DNA form, the CDR3 reads TGCAGTGCGCCGACTAGCGGTTCCTACGAGCAGTACTTC. Translating gives CSAPTSGSYEQYF.

The chain employs TRBV5-6 and TRBJ1-2, with TRBD1 identical over 9 bases. V trimming: 6 bases; J trimming: 8 bases; junction bases outside the gene matches: 11. Germline CDR1 reads SGHDT; CDR2 reads YYEEEE. The CDR3 loop spans 14 amino acids. This CDR3 reads CASNYAGQGFGYTF. The DNA for the CDR3 is TGTGCCAGCAACTACGCGGGACAGGGTTTCGGCTACACCTTC.

This clonotype was seen many times. The chain carries TRBV20-1 and TRBJ1-4; D might be TRBD1 (5 bases). Germline V CDR1 and CDR2: DFQATT, SNEGSKA (reference sequence). This CDR3 has 14 amino acids. The V end lost 3 bases, the J end lost 3 bases, and 11 bases lay between the germline ends. The CDR3 spells CSASDGTPNEKLFF. The CDR3 bases are TGCAGTGCTAGCGATGGGACTCCTAATGAAAAACTGTTTTTT.

There are many counts of this clonotype. The J gene is TRBJ1-4, the V gene TRBV4-1; the match to TRBD1 covers 7 bases. This CDR3 contains 13 residues. The V and J ends lost 1 base and 8 bases, in that order; junction bases with no gene match: 1. Germline CDR1 is MGHRA and CDR2 is YSYEKL. CDR3 nucleotides: TGCGCCAGCAGCCAAGTCAGGGGGGAAAAACTGTTTTTT. Protein product: CASSQVRGEKLFF.

Many counts were recorded for this clonotype. V gene TRBV12-3 or TRBV12-4 combines with J gene TRBJ1-3; the D is unclear. The V end was cut by 6 bases, the J end by 7 bases, with 13 bases between. The CDR3 runs to 13 residues. CDR3 in DNA: TGTGCCAGCAGCCTAACCCGGGATAACACCATATATTTT. It translates to CASSLTRDNTIYF.

This clonotype was counted many times. CDR3 amino acids: CASSSTGGFGYTF. In nucleotides, the CDR3 is TGTGCCAGCAGCTCCACAGGGGGCTTCGGCTACACCTTC. V gene TRBV7-3 combines with J gene TRBJ1-2; the match to TRBD1 covers 9 bases. CDR1 is SGHTA, CDR2 FQGTGA, per germline. The CDR3 length is 13 residues. With 4 bases clipped from V and 8 bases from J, the junction kept 5 bases outside the gene matches.

The chain has TRBV9 and TRBJ1-2; a possible D gene is TRBD1 (6 bases). The CDR3 loop spans 14 amino acids. Trimming shortened V by 3 bases and J by 4 bases, and 13 bases separated the two germline ends. Germline CDR1 reads SGDLS; CDR2 reads YYNGEE. CDR3 region: CASSDRAPGYGYTF. Written as DNA, the CDR3 is TGTGCCAGCAGCGACAGGGCTCCGGGCTATGGCTACACCTTC.

This clonotype was detected only a few times. The gene calls are TRBV12-3 or TRBV12-4 and TRBJ2-7, with D possibly called TRBD1 or TRBD2 (5 bases each). The CDR3 runs 13 residues. Deletions cut 3 bases from V and 5 bases from J, with 11 bases between. CDR3 in amino acids: CASSLRRDHEQYF. The CDR3 DNA reads TGTGCCAGCAGTTTGCGCAGGGACCACGAGCAGTACTTC.

This clonotype has a count of ten or more. The gene calls are TRBV18 and TRBJ1-3, with TRBD1 as a possible D gene (6 bases). The V end lost 3 bases, the J end lost 3 bases, and 18 bases lay between the germline ends. Germline loops: CDR1 KGHSH, CDR2 LQKENI. This CDR3 is built from 17 residues. The CDR3 loop reads CASSPPRRGGLGNTIYF. CDR3 nucleotides: TGTGCCAGCTCACCTCCTCGCCGTGGGGGGCTTGGAAACACCATATATTTT.

This clonotype was seen at least ten times. The chain is built from TRBV7-9 and TRBJ1-3; no definite D call. V was pared by 2 bases and J by 2 bases, with 10 bases between. This CDR3 spans 15 amino acids. CDR1 SEHNR and CDR2 FQNEAQ come from the germline V gene (reference sequence). DNA for the CDR3: TGTGCCAGCAGCTTACATCAGACCCCTGGAAACACCATATATTTT. Its translation is CASSLHQTPGNTIYF.

Notes on this clonotype: A much bigger clone sits one base away, suggesting this may be a read error. The rearrangement links TRBV7-2 to TRBJ2-7; D unresolved. Germline V CDR1 and CDR2: SGHTA, FQGNSA. The CDR3 totals 13 residues. The germline V and J ends were trimmed by 7 bases and 6 bases, with 16 bases remaining between them. CDR3 coding DNA: TGTGCCAGCAACCTACTCGAGTCGAGCGAGCAGTACTTC. This encodes CASNLLESSEQYF.

The rearrangement uses TRBV9 and TRBJ2-1; 11 nucleotides agree with TRBD1. J gave up 8 bases and V 0 bases, and 7 bases lay outside the gene matches. The CDR3 contains 16 residues. Germline V lookup: CDR1 SGDLS, CDR2 YYNGEE. For the CDR3, the DNA is TGTGCCAGCAGCGTAGACTGGACAGGGGGCCGGGATGAGCAGTTCTTC. Its protein product is CASSVDWTGGRDEQFF.

The chain has TRBV12-3 or TRBV12-4 and TRBJ2-3; D is undetermined. V lost 5 bases and J 5 bases, leaving 11 bases between the germline ends. The CDR3 is made up of 13 amino acids. The DNA for the CDR3 is TGTGCCAGCAGTACGACCGACCGAGATACGCAGTATTTT. Protein: CASSTTDRDTQYF.

The V gene is TRBV2, the J gene TRBJ2-1, with a weak D call TRBD2 (6 bases). From germline, CDR1 is SNHLY and CDR2 FYNNEI. V lost 0 bases and J lost 4, with 31 bases in between. There are 22 residues in the CDR3. CDR3 loop: CASSEASIGGGQLGRPYNEQFF. For the CDR3, the DNA is TGTGCCAGCAGTGAAGCGAGTATCGGGGGAGGTCAACTCGGGCGACCTTACAATGAGCAGTTCTTC.

This clonotype was counted a few times. The rearrangement uses TRBV27 and TRBJ1-6; the match to TRBD1 covers 7 bases. CDR1 and CDR2 from the germline V gene are MNHEY and SMNVEV (reference sequence). This CDR3 spans 16 amino acids. Losses at the gene ends were 1 base for V and 7 bases for J; bases not matched to a gene: 7. The DNA for the CDR3 is TGTGCCAGCAGTTTATATATACAGGGGAGGAATTCACCCCTCCACTTT. Translating gives CASSLYIQGRNSPLHF.

A few counts support this clonotype. J is TRBJ2-1 and V is TRBV29-1; D not certain. The CDR3 spans 14 residues. Trimming cost V 4 bases and J 0 bases, with 10 bases left between them. Germline V CDR1 and CDR2: SQVTM, ANQGSEA. CDR3: CSVGRFSSYNEQFF. CDR3 nucleotide sequence: TGCAGCGTTGGGAGATTCAGCTCCTACAATGAGCAGTTCTTC.

In its sample, this clonotype was seen many times. This chain uses TRBV28 with TRBJ1-6; the D gene is possibly TRBD1 (5 bases). V lost 3 bases to trimming and J lost 5 bases, with 14 bases between them. The germline V gene has CDR1 MDHEN and CDR2 SYDVKM. The CDR3 totals 16 residues. This chain's CDR3 is CASSLPTGRDNSPLHF. As DNA, the CDR3 is TGTGCCAGCAGTTTGCCTACCGGCAGGGATAATTCACCCCTCCACTTT.

In its sample, this clonotype was seen many times. The chain joins TRBV6-5 to TRBJ1-2; 10 nucleotides line up with TRBD1. V trimming: 4 bases; J trimming: 8 bases; junction bases outside the gene matches: 10. This CDR3 spans 15 amino acids. Germline loops: CDR1 MNHEY, CDR2 SVGAGI. Here the CDR3 DNA reads TGTGCCAGCAGTTTCCCCTCGACAGGGGGCGGCGGCTACACCTTC. This encodes CASSFPSTGGGGYTF.

The J gene is TRBJ2-5, the V gene TRBV6-5; 9 bases agree with TRBD1. The CDR3 spans 15 residues. V shed 6 bases, J shed 5 bases, and the junction held 10 bases outside the gene matches. Germline V gene lookup returns CDR1 MNHEY and CDR2 SVGAGI. CDR3 loop: CASSPTGGMVETQYF. The CDR3 nucleotides are TGTGCCAGCAGCCCCACAGGGGGCATGGTGGAGACCCAGTACTTC.

This clonotype occurred many times. The J gene is TRBJ2-3, the V gene TRBV6-5, with D tentatively TRBD2 (5 bases). Germline CDR1 reads MNHEY; CDR2 reads SVGAGI. V was clipped by 0 bases and J by 1 base, with 14 bases between them. The CDR3 loop spans 17 amino acids. The CDR3 spells CASSYSRVPTGTDTQYF. CDR3 nucleotide sequence: TGTGCCAGCAGTTACTCGAGGGTTCCCACGGGCACAGATACGCAGTATTTT.

The V and J genes are TRBV6-1 and TRBJ2-7, with D possibly TRBD1 on 7 matching bases. The ends were cut back, 6 bases at V and 4 bases at J, with 19 bases in the middle. This CDR3 contains 15 residues. The germline V gene encodes CDR1 MNHNS and CDR2 SASEGT. CDR3 nucleotides: TGTGCCAGCAGGAGACACCGCGGGACAGAATACGAGCAGTACTTC. Protein: CASRRHRGTEYEQYF.

In its sample, this clonotype was seen a few times. The chain joins TRBV6-1 to TRBJ2-3; D is possibly TRBD2 (5 bases). V gave up 2 bases and J gave up 2 bases, with 14 bases separating them. Germline V gives CDR1 MNHNS, CDR2 SASEGT. CDR3 length equals 16 residues. CDR3: CASSEISREFTDTQYF. The CDR3, as DNA: TGTGCCAGCAGTGAAATTAGTAGGGAGTTCACAGATACGCAGTATTTT.

As for this clonotype: Mismatch with germline at one junction end may stem from a read error. The chain recombines TRBV4-3 with TRBJ2-1, with D possibly matching TRBD1 (5 bases). This CDR3 region has 12 residues. In germline, CDR1 is LGHNA, CDR2 YSLEER. CDR3 sequence reads: CASSQQGSERFF. For the CDR3, the DNA is TGCGCCAGCAGCCAACAGGGCTCTGAGCGGTTCTTC.

This clonotype was picked up a small number of times. V gene TRBV20-1 combines with J gene TRBJ1-2; no clear D gene. CDR3 size: 17 residues. Per the germline V gene, CDR1 is DFQATT and CDR2 is SNEGSKA (reference sequence). Trimming cost V 1 base and J 7 bases, with 25 bases left between them. The DNA of the CDR3 is TGCAGTGCTAGAGGACGGCTCAACCAACCTTCCCTTCCTGGCTACACCTTC. It codes for CSARGRLNQPSLPGYTF.

Only a few counts were recorded for this clonotype. V and J are TRBV28 and TRBJ1-5, with a tentative D call TRBD1 (5 bases). CDR3 length equals 14 residues. Trimming shortened V by 6 bases and J by 7 bases, and 16 bases separated the two germline ends. The germline V gene has CDR1 MDHEN and CDR2 SYDVKM. As DNA, the CDR3 is TGTGCCAGCAGCCACGCGGGGCCCGGGCAGCCCCAGCATTTT. It codes for CASSHAGPGQPQHF.

Ten or more counts support this clonotype. The CDR3 is CSVEGQGAGYTF. In nucleotides, the CDR3 is TGCAGCGTTGAAGGACAGGGAGCTGGCTACACCTTC. This chain links TRBV29-1 with TRBJ1-2; 7 bases line up with TRBD1. Looked up from germline, CDR1 is SQVTM and CDR2 is ANQGSEA. The CDR3 covers 12 residues. V lost 1 base, J lost 7 bases, and 3 bases stayed unmatched.

This clonotype has ten or more counts. The rearrangement links TRBV7-2 to TRBJ1-2, with 8 bases that match TRBD1. Trimming took 3 bases from V and 8 from J; bases not matched to a gene: 5. The CDR3 sequence is 13 residues long. In germline, CDR1 is SGHTA, CDR2 FQGNSA. CDR3 sequence reads: CASSFGQGGGYTF. The DNA of the CDR3 is TGTGCCAGCAGCTTCGGACAGGGCGGAGGCTACACCTTC.

This clonotype was counted many times. This chain joins TRBV9 and TRBJ1-1, with D perhaps TRBD1 (6 bases). The CDR3 contains 14 residues. Germline assignment: CDR1 SGDLS and CDR2 YYNGEE. The V gene lost 4 bases and the J gene lost 2 bases, with 12 bases spanning the gap. The CDR3: CASSYRQENTEAFF. CDR3 nucleotides: TGTGCCAGCAGCTACAGACAGGAAAACACTGAAGCTTTCTTT.

The sample holds a few counts of this clonotype. This rearrangement joins TRBV24-1 to TRBJ2-2, with D perhaps TRBD2 (5 bases). CDR1 KGHDR and CDR2 SFDVKD come from the germline V gene. The V gene lost 3 bases and the J gene lost 10 bases, with 8 bases spanning the gap. The CDR3 length is 12 residues. The CDR3 reads CATSDRTAELFF. In nucleotides, the CDR3 is TGTGCCACCAGTGATCGGACTGCGGAGCTGTTTTTT.

The chain is built from TRBV6-5 and TRBJ2-7, with 8 bases fitting TRBD2. The CDR3 loop spans 15 amino acids. J gave up 3 bases and V 2 bases, and 6 bases lay outside the gene matches. CDR1 and CDR2 from the germline V gene are MNHEY and SVGAGI. The CDR3 region has the DNA TGTGCCAGCAGTTACCCGAGCGGGGGATACTACGAGCAGTACTTC. This gives the protein CASSYPSGGYYEQYF.